Sequencing of this T cell receptor beta chain was carried out in a study of human T cells and chemical hapten exposure. Study background: Sensitization applied 2% DPC to approximately 2 cm by approximately 2 cm of upper inner arm skin. Among samples, TCR yields varied mainly because of small differences in pooled library volume.

Stated time point: patch test 3, about 24 weeks after DPC sensitization. Treatment described: therapeutic diphenylcyclopropenone sensitization with weekly scalp DPC. Whole blood, unfractionated, served as the material for total RNA extraction. One entry per CDR3 protein, called by TCRdb with MiXCR from the RACE reads. The sample contains 210,000 or so distinct CDR3 sequences, under 30% of which appear only once. Overall study findings and caveats: The study found that DPC sensitization did not change TCRs above 1 in 1000 frequency.

Only a few counts were recorded for this clonotype. Its antigen is as yet unknown. Germline V lookup: CDR1 MNHEY, CDR2 SVGAGI. V was clipped by 5 bases and J by 3 bases, with 10 bases between them. The CDR3 is made up of 13 amino acids. Here the sequenced sample was whole blood, taken in connection with sensitization to the hapten diphenylcyclopropenone (DPC). The clonotype comes from a woman in her forties with alopecia areata. Some clones in this sample may be carry-over from other donors' samples. The V call is TRBV6-5, the J call TRBJ1-2, with D perhaps matching TRBD1 (6 bases). Written as DNA, the CDR3 is TGTGCCAGCAGTCGGGACACCTACTATGGCTACACCTTC. This encodes CASSRDTYYGYTF.